Listed here are 18 T cell receptor beta chains from one sample, sequenced in a study of cytomegalovirus exposure and HLA in healthy donors (dated by TCRdb to 2015 to 2018). The library was prepared using the immunoSEQ multiplex PCR assay. The multiplex PCR relied on a mix of 60 forward primers for TCR Vbeta segments and 13 reverse primers for TCR Jbeta segments. What TCRdb holds here is the immuneACCESS table cut down to in-frame rearrangements. Part of the clones is not present; checked against another copy, under half of the missing clones reflect an unresolved V gene, and the others are unexplained. This sample has 150,000 to 200,000 clones in its table, and approximately 81% of those were observed once. About 0.39% of the sample is in the top ten clones. The sample was PBMCs. These receptors came from a boy aged 2 to 10 in good health and CMV-seronegative.

This clone showed up just a few times. V gene TRBV15 combines with J gene TRBJ2-7; D unresolved. The V and J ends lost 0 bases and 4 bases respectively, with 10 bases between them. The germline CDR1 and CDR2 sequences are LNHNV and YYDKDF (reference sequence). This CDR3 has 14 residues. The CDR3 DNA reads as TGTGCCACCAGCAGAGATCTTCAAGCGTACGAGCAGTACTTC. Amino acid sequence: CATSRDLQAYEQYF.

This clone was seen only once. V is TRBV15 and J is TRBJ1-1; weak D call: TRBD1 (5 bases). Trimming cost V 3 bases and J 4 bases, with 12 bases left between them. The CDR3 is 14 amino acids. CDR1 is LNHNV, CDR2 YYDKDF, per germline (reference sequence). The CDR3 DNA reads as TGTGCCACCAGCAGGGACCAGGGAAGCACTGAAGCTTTCTTT. Translated: CATSRDQGSTEAFF.

This chain uses TRBV6-1 with TRBJ2-7; TRBD2 matches 10 bases. Germline CDR1 and CDR2: MNHNS and SASEGT. V lost 5 bases to trimming and J lost 4 bases; unmatched junction nucleotides: 8. The CDR3 totals 15 residues. Here the CDR3 DNA reads TGTGCCAGCAGTTCATTTGGACTAGCGGATTACGAGCAGTACTTC. This sequence encodes CASSSFGLADYEQYF.

The chain is built from TRBV2 and TRBJ1-4, with TRBD1 as a possible D gene (6 bases). This CDR3 has 17 amino acids. Germline V gene data show CDR1 as SNHLY and CDR2 as FYNNEI. The germline V and J ends were trimmed by 7 bases and 0 bases, with 18 bases remaining between them. The CDR3: CASTSPGQVSTNEKLFF. For the CDR3, the DNA is TGTGCCAGCACGAGCCCGGGACAAGTTTCAACTAATGAAAAACTGTTTTTT.

This chain joins TRBV5-1 and TRBJ2-7; 8 positions agree with TRBD1. The CDR3 is 15 amino acids. Germline V gene data show CDR1 as SGHRS and CDR2 as YFSETQ. V lost 6 bases, J lost 5 bases, and 13 bases stayed unmatched. The CDR3 protein is CASTSGGTGRNEQYF. The CDR3 DNA reads as TGCGCCAGCACCTCTGGGGGGACAGGTCGGAACGAGCAGTACTTC.

Details on this clone: The same CDR3 arises from other DNA sequences in this sample as well. The chain links TRBV30 to TRBJ2-1, with 8 positions matching TRBD2. Germline CDR1 is GTSNPN and CDR2 is SVGIG (reference sequence). Germline trimming cut 0 bases from V and 3 bases from J; bases unmatched to any gene: 4. There are 15 residues in the CDR3. The CDR3 DNA reads as TGTGCCTGGAGTGTAGGTAGCGGGATCTACAATGAGCAGTTCTTC. Translation: CAWSVGSGIYNEQFF.

V gene TRBV5-8 combines with J gene TRBJ1-2, with D tentatively TRBD1 (6 bases). This CDR3 is built from 15 residues. V dropped 0 bases and J dropped 6 bases, with 15 bases sitting between them. The germline V gene encodes CDR1 SGHTS and CDR2 YDEGEE. CDR3 protein: CASSLAAGALDGYTF. The CDR3 coding sequence is TGTGCCAGCAGCTTGGCCGCAGGGGCGCTGGATGGCTACACCTTC.

The CDR3 coding sequence is TGTGCCAGCAGTTCTGGATACGGGACAGGGGGTTGGGAGACCCAGTACTTC. It is translated as CASSSGYGTGGWETQYF. The chain carries TRBV28 and TRBJ2-5; 11 bases fit TRBD1. CDR1 is MDHEN and CDR2 is SYDVKM in the germline V gene. This CDR3 has 17 amino acids. Losses at the gene ends were 4 bases for V and 5 bases for J; bases not matched to a gene: 12.

In this sample, this clone turned up once. This same CDR3 is encoded by further DNA sequences in the sample. V and J are TRBV6-5 and TRBJ1-1; 7 nucleotides agree with TRBD1. The germline CDR1 and CDR2 sequences are MNHEY and SVGAGI. The junction had 7 bases not matched to a gene; V was cut back by 6 bases and J by 0 bases. This CDR3 comprises 15 residues. In nucleotides, the CDR3 is TGTGCCAGCAGCCCACCAACAGGGGTGAACACTGAAGCTTTCTTT. Protein sequence: CASSPPTGVNTEAFF.

This clone was recorded a few times. The chain recombines TRBV7-9 with TRBJ1-1, with D unresolved. The V end was cut by 4 bases, the J end by 7 bases, with 10 bases between. The CDR3 runs to 12 residues. CDR1 and CDR2 from the germline V gene are SEHNR and FQNEAQ (reference sequence). As DNA, the CDR3 is TGTGCCAGCAGCTCCGTGTCCGGTGAAGCTTTCTTT. Translating it yields CASSSVSGEAFF.

J is TRBJ2-7 and V is TRBV5-1, with 11 bases that match TRBD2. CDR3 length: 15 residues. The V and J ends lost 4 bases and 2 bases, in that order; junction bases with no gene match: 5. The germline CDR1 and CDR2 sequences are SGHRS and YFSETQ. CDR3 sequence reads: CASSGGSGRAYEQYF. As DNA, the CDR3 is TGCGCCAGCAGCGGCGGTAGCGGGAGGGCCTACGAGCAGTACTTC.

V gene TRBV11-2 combines with J gene TRBJ1-2, with D maybe TRBD1 (6 bases). Germline lookup yields CDR1 SGHAT and CDR2 FQNNGV. The germline V and J ends were trimmed by 3 bases and 5 bases, with 10 bases remaining between them. The CDR3 spans 13 residues. CDR3 protein: CASSFGQRYGYTF. CDR3 coding DNA: TGTGCCAGCAGCTTTGGACAGCGTTATGGCTACACCTTC.

This chain links TRBV9 with TRBJ2-7, with D possibly matching TRBD2 (6 bases). Germline CDR1 SGDLS, CDR2 YYNGEE. This CDR3 is 15 amino acids long. V lost 4 bases and J 4 bases, leaving 18 bases between the germline ends. The CDR3 here is CASSPPGGAVYEQYF. CDR3 nucleotides: TGTGCCAGCAGCCCGCCGGGCGGGGCTGTATACGAGCAGTACTTC.

The rearrangement links TRBV19 to TRBJ2-7, with 10 bases that match TRBD1. The CDR3 runs 13 residues. Looked up from germline, CDR1 is LNHDA and CDR2 is SQIVND (reference sequence). V was pared by 3 bases and J by 6 bases, with 2 bases of the junction left unmatched. The CDR3 DNA follows: TGTGCCAGTAGTATGACAGGGGGCGTCGAGCAGTACTTC. Encoded protein: CASSMTGGVEQYF.

The rearrangement uses TRBV11-2 and TRBJ2-6; D might be TRBD1 (5 bases). The V gene's germline CDR1 is SGHAT and CDR2 FQNNGV. V lost 1 base and J 2 bases, leaving 6 bases between the germline ends. This CDR3 has 15 residues. The CDR3 DNA is TGTGCCAGCAGCTTAGGCAGGGCTGGGGCCAACGTCCTGACTTTC. Translating it yields CASSLGRAGANVLTF.

CDR3 protein: CASSETRTGHEQFF. The CDR3, as DNA: TGTGCCAGCAGTGAAACGAGGACTGGCCATGAGCAGTTCTTC. This chain uses TRBV6-1 with TRBJ2-1; TRBD2 is a possible D gene (5 bases). This CDR3 contains 14 residues. Germline V gives CDR1 MNHNS, CDR2 SASEGT. V was clipped by 2 bases and J by 8 bases, with 13 bases between them.

This clone was found a few times. The chain couples TRBV2 to TRBJ2-3; possible D gene TRBD2, 6 bases. V lost 4 bases and J lost 9, with 14 bases in between. Germline loops: CDR1 SNHLY, CDR2 FYNNEI. The CDR3 spans 13 residues. CDR3 region: CASSGDSLKTQYF. CDR3 coding DNA: TGTGCCAGCAGTGGGGACTCATTAAAAACGCAGTATTTT. Full variable domain (missing parts from reference TRBV2 and TRBJ2-3): EPEVTQTPSHQVTQMGQEVILRCVPISNHLYFYWYRQILGQKVEFLVSFYNNEISEKSEIFDDQFSVERPDGSNFTLKIRSTKLEDSAMYFCASSGDSLKTQYFGPGTRLTVL.

The chain has TRBV7-6 and TRBJ2-7; possible D gene TRBD1, 6 bases. Trimming took 0 bases from V and 7 from J, leaving 13 bases between them. CDR1 and CDR2 from the germline V gene are SGHVS and FNYEAQ. The CDR3 loop spans 14 amino acids. CDR3 in DNA: TGTGCCAGCAGCTTAGCGCTAAGGGGGTTAGAGCAGTACTTC. Translating gives CASSLALRGLEQYF.